A single TCR beta chain is shown here with its context. Antigen unknown. This CDR3 spans 15 amino acids. The germline gives CDR1 SEHNR, CDR2 FQNEAQ (reference sequence). Unmatched junction bases numbered 10, after V lost 5 bases and J lost 7 bases. This entry comes from a study of shared clonotypes between healthy human individuals. Turning to the study itself: Three plates each covered CD4 naive and memory; CD8 naive two, CD8 memory one. General study points: The authors sampled blood alone, and tissue repertoires likely differ. It was the non-shared clonotypes that had lower generation probabilities than clonotypes shared by all four donors.

Assay used: immunoSEQ multiplex PCR; TCRdb lists only in-frame clones, some missing. The repertoire has about 120,000 clones, around 66% of them found once; the top ten carry roughly 24%. The specimen sequenced was memory CD8+ T cells sorted from blood. Subset described: CD45RO+ cells pooled with CCR7-negative TemRA cells. The chain employs TRBV7-9 and TRBJ1-5; TRBD1 agrees at 8 bases. The source of this sequence is a woman aged 25 to 39 in good health. The CDR3 loop is CASSGGQGGLQPQHF. CDR3 DNA: TGTGCCAGCAGCGGTGGACAGGGAGGTTTGCAGCCCCAGCATTTT.